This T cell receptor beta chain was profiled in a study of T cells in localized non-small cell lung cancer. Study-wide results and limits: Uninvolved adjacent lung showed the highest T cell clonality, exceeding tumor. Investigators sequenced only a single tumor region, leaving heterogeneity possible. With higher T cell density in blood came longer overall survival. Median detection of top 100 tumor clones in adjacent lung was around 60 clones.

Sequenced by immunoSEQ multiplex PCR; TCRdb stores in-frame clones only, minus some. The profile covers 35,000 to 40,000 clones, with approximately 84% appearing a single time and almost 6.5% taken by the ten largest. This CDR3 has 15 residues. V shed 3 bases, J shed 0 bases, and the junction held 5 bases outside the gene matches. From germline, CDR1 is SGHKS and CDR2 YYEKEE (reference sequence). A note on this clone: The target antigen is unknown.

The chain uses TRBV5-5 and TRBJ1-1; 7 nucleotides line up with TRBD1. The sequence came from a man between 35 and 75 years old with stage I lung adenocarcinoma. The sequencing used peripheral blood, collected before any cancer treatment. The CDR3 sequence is CASSSTGAMNTEAFF. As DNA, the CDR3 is TGTGCCAGCAGCTCTACAGGGGCGATGAACACTGAAGCTTTCTTT.